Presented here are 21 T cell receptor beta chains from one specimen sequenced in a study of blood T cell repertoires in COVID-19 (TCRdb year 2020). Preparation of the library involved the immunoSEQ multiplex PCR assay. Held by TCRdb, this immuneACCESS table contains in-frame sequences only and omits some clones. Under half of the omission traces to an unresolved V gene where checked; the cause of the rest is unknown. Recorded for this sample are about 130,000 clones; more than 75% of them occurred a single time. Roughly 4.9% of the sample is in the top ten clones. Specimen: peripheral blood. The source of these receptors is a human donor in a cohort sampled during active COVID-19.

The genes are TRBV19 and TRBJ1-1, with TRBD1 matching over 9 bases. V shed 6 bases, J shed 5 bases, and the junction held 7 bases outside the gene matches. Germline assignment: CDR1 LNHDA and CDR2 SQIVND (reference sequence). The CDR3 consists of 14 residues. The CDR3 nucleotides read TGTGCCAGTAGGATCGGGACAGGGAGAACTGAAGCTTTCTTT. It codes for CASRIGTGRTEAFF.

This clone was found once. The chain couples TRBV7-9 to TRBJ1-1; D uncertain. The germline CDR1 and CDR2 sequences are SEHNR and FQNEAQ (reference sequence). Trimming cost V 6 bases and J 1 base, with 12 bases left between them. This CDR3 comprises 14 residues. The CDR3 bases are TGTGCCAGCAGATCAACAAGACAGAACACTGAAGCTTTCTTT. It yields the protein CASRSTRQNTEAFF.

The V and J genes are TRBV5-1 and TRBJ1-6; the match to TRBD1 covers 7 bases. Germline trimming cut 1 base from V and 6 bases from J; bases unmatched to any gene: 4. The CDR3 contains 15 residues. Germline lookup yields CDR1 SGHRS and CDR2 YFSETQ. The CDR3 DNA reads TGCGCCAGCAGCTTGACAGGGGCTTTTAATTCACCCCTCCACTTT. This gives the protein CASSLTGAFNSPLHF.

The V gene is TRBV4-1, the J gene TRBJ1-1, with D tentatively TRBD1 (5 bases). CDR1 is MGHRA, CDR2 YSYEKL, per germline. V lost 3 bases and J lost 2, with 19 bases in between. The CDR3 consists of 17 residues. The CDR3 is CASSQAWGGGSNTEAFF. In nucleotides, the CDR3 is TGCGCCAGCAGCCAGGCCTGGGGGGGAGGGAGCAACACTGAAGCTTTCTTT.

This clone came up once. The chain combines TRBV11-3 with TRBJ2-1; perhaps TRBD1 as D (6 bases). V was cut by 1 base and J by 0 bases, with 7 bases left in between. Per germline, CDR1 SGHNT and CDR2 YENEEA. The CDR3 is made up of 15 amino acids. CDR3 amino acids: CASSLGTASYNEQFF. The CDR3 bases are TGTGCCAGCAGCTTAGGGACAGCCTCCTACAATGAGCAGTTCTTC.

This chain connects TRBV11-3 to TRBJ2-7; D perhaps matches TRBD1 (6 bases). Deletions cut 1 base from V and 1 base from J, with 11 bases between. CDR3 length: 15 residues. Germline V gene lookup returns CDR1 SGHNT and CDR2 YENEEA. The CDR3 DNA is TGTGCCAGCAGCTTAGGCTCAGGGGTATCCTACGAGCAGTACTTC. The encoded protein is CASSLGSGVSYEQYF.

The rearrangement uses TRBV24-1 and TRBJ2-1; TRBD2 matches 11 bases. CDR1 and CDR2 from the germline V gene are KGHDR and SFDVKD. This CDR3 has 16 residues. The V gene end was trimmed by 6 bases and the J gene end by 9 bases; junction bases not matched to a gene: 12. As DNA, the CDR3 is TGTGCCACCAGTCCTTCGAGACTAGCGGGATCAGGTGAGCAGTTCTTC. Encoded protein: CATSPSRLAGSGEQFF.

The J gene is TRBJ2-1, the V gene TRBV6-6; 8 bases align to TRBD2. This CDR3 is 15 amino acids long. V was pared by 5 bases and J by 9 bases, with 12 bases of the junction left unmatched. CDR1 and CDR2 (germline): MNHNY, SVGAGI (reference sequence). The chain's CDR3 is CASSPLPREDGEQFF. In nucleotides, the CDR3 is TGTGCCAGCAGTCCCCTGCCGCGGGAGGACGGTGAGCAGTTCTTC.

DNA of the CDR3: TGCGCCAGCAGTGAACCGAGCGACCCAACAAGGGGAGAGACCCAGTACTTC. It specifies CASSEPSDPTRGETQYF. The chain uses TRBV10-2 and TRBJ2-5, with D perhaps matching TRBD1 (5 bases). Looked up from germline, CDR1 is WSHSY and CDR2 is SAAADI. The CDR3 loop spans 17 amino acids. The V end was cut by 3 bases, the J end by 4 bases, with 21 bases between.

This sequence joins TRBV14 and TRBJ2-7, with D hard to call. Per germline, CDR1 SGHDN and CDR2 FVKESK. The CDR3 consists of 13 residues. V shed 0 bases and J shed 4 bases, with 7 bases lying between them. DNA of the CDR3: TGTGCCAGCAGCCAAGATGACGGGTACGAGCAGTACTTC. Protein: CASSQDDGYEQYF.

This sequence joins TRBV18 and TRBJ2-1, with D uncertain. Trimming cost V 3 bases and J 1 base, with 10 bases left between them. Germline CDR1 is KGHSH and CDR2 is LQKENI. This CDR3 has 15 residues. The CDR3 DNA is TGTGCCAGCTCACCCGCCGGTATGTCCTACAATGAGCAGTTCTTC. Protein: CASSPAGMSYNEQFF.

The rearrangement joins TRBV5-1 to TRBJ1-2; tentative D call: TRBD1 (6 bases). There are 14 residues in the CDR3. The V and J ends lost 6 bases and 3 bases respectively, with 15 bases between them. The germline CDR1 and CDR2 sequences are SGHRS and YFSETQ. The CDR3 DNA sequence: TGCGCCAGCACCCAAGGGGGATCGGACTATGGCTACACCTTC. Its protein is CASTQGGSDYGYTF.

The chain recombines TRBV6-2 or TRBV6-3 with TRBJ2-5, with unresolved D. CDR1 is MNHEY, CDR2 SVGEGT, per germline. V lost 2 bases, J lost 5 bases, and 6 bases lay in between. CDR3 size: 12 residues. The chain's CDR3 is CASSYPFETQYF. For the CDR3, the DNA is TGTGCCAGCAGTTACCCATTCGAGACCCAGTACTTC.

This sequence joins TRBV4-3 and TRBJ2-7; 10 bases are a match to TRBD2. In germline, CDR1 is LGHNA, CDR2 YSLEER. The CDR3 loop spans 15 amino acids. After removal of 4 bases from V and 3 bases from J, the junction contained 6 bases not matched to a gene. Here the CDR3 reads CASSLIAGGLYEQYF. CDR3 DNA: TGCGCCAGCAGCCTCATAGCGGGAGGACTCTACGAGCAGTACTTC.

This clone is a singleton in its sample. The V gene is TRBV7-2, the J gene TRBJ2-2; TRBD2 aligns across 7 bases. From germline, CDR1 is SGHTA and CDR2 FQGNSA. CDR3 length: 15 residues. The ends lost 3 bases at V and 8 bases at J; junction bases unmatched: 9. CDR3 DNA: TGTGCCAGCAGCTTCCCTAGCGGATTTCAGGGGGAGCTGTTTTTT. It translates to CASSFPSGFQGELFF.

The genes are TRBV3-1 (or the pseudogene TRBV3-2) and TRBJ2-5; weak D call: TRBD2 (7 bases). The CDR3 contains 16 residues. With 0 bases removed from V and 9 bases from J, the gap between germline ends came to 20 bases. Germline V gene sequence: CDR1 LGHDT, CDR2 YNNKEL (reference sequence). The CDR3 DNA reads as TGTGCCAGCAGCCAAGAACCCGGGACTAAGGGGGGGTCCCAGTACTTC. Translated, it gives CASSQEPGTKGGSQYF.

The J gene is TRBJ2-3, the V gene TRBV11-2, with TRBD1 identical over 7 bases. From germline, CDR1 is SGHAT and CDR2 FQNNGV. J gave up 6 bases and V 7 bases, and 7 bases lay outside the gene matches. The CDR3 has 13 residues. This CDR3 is CASKAGGRDTQYF. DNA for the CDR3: TGTGCCAGCAAGGCAGGGGGTCGGGATACGCAGTATTTT.

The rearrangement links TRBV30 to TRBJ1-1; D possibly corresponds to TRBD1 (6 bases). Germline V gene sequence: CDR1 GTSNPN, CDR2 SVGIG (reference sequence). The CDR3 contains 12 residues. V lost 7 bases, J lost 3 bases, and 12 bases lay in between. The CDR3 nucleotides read TGTGCCTACAAACAGGGATACACTGAAGCTTTCTTT. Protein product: CAYKQGYTEAFF. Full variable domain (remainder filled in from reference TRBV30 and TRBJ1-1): SQTIHQWPATLVQPVGSPLSLECTVEGTSNPNLYWYRQAAGRGLQLLFYSVGIGQISSEVPQNLSASRPQDRQFILSSKKLLLSDSGFYLCAYKQGYTEAFFGQGTRLTVV.

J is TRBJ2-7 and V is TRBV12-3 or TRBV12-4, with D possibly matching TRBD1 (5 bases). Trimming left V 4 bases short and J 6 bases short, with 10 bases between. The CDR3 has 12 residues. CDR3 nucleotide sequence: TGTGCCAGCAGTTCAACAGGCCCCGAGCAGTACTTC. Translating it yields CASSSTGPEQYF.

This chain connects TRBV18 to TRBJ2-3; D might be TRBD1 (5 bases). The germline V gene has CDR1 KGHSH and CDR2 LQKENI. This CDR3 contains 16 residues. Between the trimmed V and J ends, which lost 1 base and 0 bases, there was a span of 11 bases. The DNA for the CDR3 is TGTGCCAGCTCACCACGGGGCGGAACTAGCACAGATACGCAGTATTTT. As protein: CASSPRGGTSTDTQYF.

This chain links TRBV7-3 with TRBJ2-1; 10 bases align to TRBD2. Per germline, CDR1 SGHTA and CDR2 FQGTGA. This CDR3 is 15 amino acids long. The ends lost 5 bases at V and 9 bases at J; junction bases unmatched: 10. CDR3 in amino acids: CASSPWASGSGEQFF. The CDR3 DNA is TGTGCCAGCAGCCCCTGGGCTAGCGGGAGTGGTGAGCAGTTCTTC.